What follows are 28 T cell receptor beta chains derived from one specimen sequenced in a study of shared clonotypes between healthy human individuals. Generated by immunoSEQ multiplex PCR, the TCRdb table keeps only in-frame clones and is missing some. Of under 2.5 million clones in the sample, approximately 90% were seen once. Sequences were obtained from naive CD4+ T cells from PBMCs. As to subset: CD45RA+ positively selected. These receptors all come from a man younger than 30 in good health. Some clones in this sample may be carry-over from other donors' samples.

As for this clone: Other DNA sequences in the same sample also yield this CDR3. This chain uses TRBV6-6 with TRBJ2-2; D not resolved. The germline CDR1 and CDR2 sequences are MNHNY and SVGAGI (reference sequence). V lost 0 bases and J lost 8, with 4 bases in between. This CDR3 spans 12 amino acids. The CDR3 is CASSYSGGELFF. Written as DNA, the CDR3 is TGTGCCAGCAGTTACTCGGGGGGGGAGCTGTTTTTT.

The CDR3 region has the DNA TGTGCCAGCAGCACACCGGGACAGGGTTACGAAAAACTGTTTTTT. Translation: CASSTPGQGYEKLFF. This sequence joins TRBV11-2 and TRBJ1-4; the match to TRBD1 covers 9 bases. Trimming at V came to 5 bases and at J to 8 bases, leaving 9 bases not matched to a gene. Germline V CDR1 and CDR2: SGHAT, FQNNGV. This CDR3 is built from 15 residues. The full variable domain, completed using reference TRBV11-2 and TRBJ1-4, is EAGVAQSPRYKIIEKRQSVAFWCNPISGHATLYWYQQILGQGPKLLIQFQNNGVVDDSQLPKDRFSAERLKGVDSTLKIQPAKLEDSAVYLCASSTPGQGYEKLFFGSGTQLSVL.

The chain joins TRBV7-2 to TRBJ2-5; TRBD1 aligns across 9 bases. This CDR3 region has 16 residues. Germline V lookup: CDR1 SGHTA, CDR2 FQGNSA. The V gene end was trimmed by 5 bases and the J gene end by 5 bases; junction bases not matched to a gene: 12. The CDR3 sequence: CASSLSLTGGWETQYF. In nucleotides, the CDR3 is TGTGCCAGCAGCCTCTCCCTGACAGGGGGATGGGAGACCCAGTACTTC.

CDR3 DNA: TGTGCCAGCCAGGGACAGGCTAATGAAAAACTGTTTTTT. Amino acids: CASQGQANEKLFF. The V gene is TRBV7-6, the J gene TRBJ1-4, with TRBD1 matching over 8 bases. The CDR3 has 13 residues. The trim removed 8 bases at V and 3 bases at J, leaving 2 bases unmatched. CDR1 and CDR2 (germline): SGHVS, FNYEAQ. Filled out from reference TRBV7-6 and TRBJ1-4, the complete variable domain reads GAGVSQSPRYKVTKRGQDVALRCDPISGHVSLYWYRQALGQGPEFLTYFNYEAQQDKSGLPNDRFSAERPEGSISTLTIQRTEQRDSAMYRCASQGQANEKLFFGSGTQLSVL.

This clone has just a few counts. The chain employs TRBV18 and TRBJ1-5; D not resolved. This CDR3 is built from 14 residues. Germline-derived CDR1 and CDR2 are KGHSH and LQKENI. The V gene lost 1 base and the J gene lost 5 bases, with 9 bases spanning the gap. In DNA form, the CDR3 reads TGTGCCAGCTCACCACGGGCAGACTATCAGCCCCAGCATTTT. Protein: CASSPRADYQPQHF.

The V gene is TRBV5-4, the J gene TRBJ2-7, with 10 bases that match TRBD1. The ends lost 5 bases at V and 5 bases at J; junction bases unmatched: 7. The CDR3 is 14 residues long. CDR1 is SGHNT, CDR2 YYREEE, per germline (reference sequence). DNA for the CDR3: TGTGCCAGCAGACAAGACAGGGGGCCCGACGAGCAGTACTTC. It encodes CASRQDRGPDEQYF.

The genes are TRBV6-1 and TRBJ2-3, with D perhaps assigned TRBD1 or TRBD2 (5 bases each). CDR3 length: 16 amino acids. V lost 0 bases and J lost 4, with 14 bases in between. The germline gives CDR1 MNHNS, CDR2 SASEGT. The CDR3 spells CASSEAPGPEADTQYF. The CDR3 DNA follows: TGTGCCAGCAGTGAAGCACCGGGACCCGAGGCAGATACGCAGTATTTT.

The chain links TRBV28 to TRBJ2-7; tentatively, D is TRBD1 or TRBD2 (5 bases each). The germline V gene has CDR1 MDHEN and CDR2 SYDVKM. V was clipped by 4 bases and J by 2 bases, with 9 bases between them. The CDR3 extends over 13 amino acids. The DNA of the CDR3 is TGTGCCAGCAGTTCAGGGACCACCTACGAGCAGTACTTC. Amino acids: CASSSGTTYEQYF.

The rearrangement links TRBV30 to TRBJ2-3; D remains ambiguous. The germline V and J ends were trimmed by 1 base and 6 bases, with 11 bases remaining between them. The germline gives CDR1 GTSNPN, CDR2 SVGIG (reference sequence). This CDR3 comprises 13 residues. CDR3 protein: CAWSGGRWDTQYF. CDR3 nucleotide sequence: TGTGCCTGGAGTGGTGGACGTTGGGATACGCAGTATTTT.

The chain employs TRBV9 and TRBJ2-7, with 9 bases that match TRBD2. V was clipped by 0 bases and J by 6 bases; unmatched bases: 7. The CDR3 totals 15 residues. The V gene's germline CDR1 is SGDLS and CDR2 YYNGEE. The DNA of the CDR3 is TGTGCCAGCAGCGTAGATGGGACTAGCTTCTCCGAGCAGTACTTC. It codes for CASSVDGTSFSEQYF.

This chain links TRBV6-1 with TRBJ1-3; 8 bases are a match to TRBD1. J was trimmed by 0 bases and V by 2 bases; bases with no gene match: 3. Germline V gives CDR1 MNHNS, CDR2 SASEGT. The CDR3 length is 16 residues. The DNA of the CDR3 is TGTGCCAGCAGTGAACGAACAGGGGGCTCTGGAAACACCATATATTTT. Protein: CASSERTGGSGNTIYF.

The chain links TRBV11-2 to TRBJ2-7; no clear D. V dropped 0 bases and J dropped 2 bases, with 11 bases sitting between them. Germline V gives CDR1 SGHAT, CDR2 FQNNGV. The CDR3 consists of 15 residues. CDR3 region: CASSLDSNAAYEQYF. In nucleotides, the CDR3 is TGTGCCAGCAGCTTAGATTCAAACGCGGCCTACGAGCAGTACTTC.

This clone appeared a single time. The rearrangement uses TRBV29-1 and TRBJ2-3, with TRBD2 matching 7 bases. The CDR3 extends over 18 amino acids. Germline CDR1 reads SQVTM; CDR2 reads ANQGSEA. V dropped 8 bases and J dropped 4; count of bases not matched to a gene: 24. CDR3 bases: TGCAGCTTCCGTGGCGGACGGACTAGGGGTTATGTAGCAGATACGCAGTATTTT. Its protein product is CSFRGGRTRGYVADTQYF.

The V call is TRBV5-1, the J call TRBJ2-5; D not certain. The CDR3 sequence is 15 residues long. Germline CDR1 reads SGHRS; CDR2 reads YFSETQ. V lost 0 bases and J 2 bases, leaving 11 bases between the germline ends. CDR3 protein: CASSLVVGTQETQYF. The CDR3 bases are TGCGCCAGCAGCTTGGTGGTCGGCACGCAAGAGACCCAGTACTTC.

The chain couples TRBV28 to TRBJ1-1; D gene ambiguous. Germline V CDR1 and CDR2: MDHEN, SYDVKM. The CDR3 is 12 residues long. The V gene lost 11 bases and the J gene lost 3 bases, with 13 bases spanning the gap. In nucleotides, the CDR3 is TGTGCCGTTGAACAGACATACACTGAAGCTTTCTTT. This codes for CAVEQTYTEAFF.

As concerns this clone: One end of the junction is discordant with germline, which a read error may explain. The chain has TRBV6-5 and TRBJ1-2; tentative D call: TRBD1 (6 bases). This CDR3 has 15 amino acids. Germline assignment: CDR1 MNHEY and CDR2 SVGAGI. Here the CDR3 DNA reads TGTGCCAGCGGTTACTGGGACCCGCCGGGGGCTGGCTACACCTTC. Protein sequence: CASGYWDPPGAGYTF.

This chain joins TRBV5-1 and TRBJ2-1; D is possibly TRBD1 (6 bases). CDR1 is SGHRS, CDR2 YFSETQ, per germline. Trimming cost V 1 base and J 0 bases, with 11 bases left between them. The CDR3 covers 16 residues. The DNA for the CDR3 is TGCGCCAGCAGCTTGTCAGGGGCGAGCTCCTACAATGAGCAGTTCTTC. Residues: CASSLSGASSYNEQFF.

V usage is TRBV28 and J usage is TRBJ1-2; TRBD1 might be the D (5 bases). The CDR3 runs to 10 residues. V was clipped by 10 bases and J by 8 bases, with 11 bases between them. The germline gives CDR1 MDHEN, CDR2 SYDVKM. The CDR3 DNA reads as TGTGCCACAGGGCGTGGGGGCTACACCTTC. Translation: CATGRGGYTF.

This chain joins TRBV6-1 and TRBJ1-2; tentatively, D is TRBD1 (6 bases). V lost 8 bases to trimming and J lost 1 base, with 11 bases between them. This CDR3 comprises 13 residues. From germline, CDR1 is MNHNS and CDR2 SASEGT. CDR3 protein: CASGRGFNYGYTF. CDR3 in DNA: TGTGCCAGCGGTAGGGGGTTTAACTATGGCTACACCTTC.

This rearrangement joins TRBV6-1 to TRBJ2-7, with D possibly called TRBD1 or TRBD2 (5 bases each). This CDR3 is built from 14 residues. CDR1 is MNHNS, CDR2 SASEGT, per germline. Trimming pared 7 bases from V and 5 bases from J, leaving 18 bases between. The DNA of the CDR3 is TGTGCCAGCACGATGCCCGGGGCATCGGACGAGCAGTACTTC. Protein sequence: CASTMPGASDEQYF.

The V gene is TRBV7-9, the J gene TRBJ1-5; D is unresolved. Germline V CDR1 and CDR2: SEHNR, FQNEAQ (reference sequence). Trimming cost V 5 bases and J 0 bases, with 5 bases left between them. This CDR3 region has 13 residues. DNA of the CDR3: TGTGCCAGCAGCCCTTATAGCAATCAGCCCCAGCATTTT. Translation: CASSPYSNQPQHF.

The rearrangement links TRBV5-1 to TRBJ1-2; the D is unclear. The CDR3 is 13 amino acids. Trimming left V 4 bases short and J 0 bases short, with 7 bases between. The germline V gene has CDR1 SGHRS and CDR2 YFSETQ. CDR3 sequence: CASSPETNYGYTF. CDR3 in DNA: TGCGCCAGCAGCCCCGAGACTAACTATGGCTACACCTTC.

The chain recombines TRBV23-1 with TRBJ1-2; 8 bases match TRBD1. TRBV23-1 is an ORF, and what it does is uncertain. The CDR3 is made up of 14 amino acids. After removal of 2 bases from V and 4 bases from J, the junction contained 3 bases not matched to a gene. The CDR3 sequence: CASSQRTGSYGYTF. For the CDR3, the DNA is TGCGCCAGCAGTCAAAGGACAGGGAGCTATGGCTACACCTTC.

About this clone itself: The same CDR3 is also encoded by other DNA sequences in this sample. The CDR3 DNA is TGTGCCAGCAGCGGGACAGGGCTAACAGATACGCAGTATTTT. Protein product: CASSGTGLTDTQYF. The gene calls are TRBV9 and TRBJ2-3; 8 nucleotides line up with TRBD1. This CDR3 is built from 14 residues. Germline values: CDR1 SGDLS, CDR2 YYNGEE. V dropped 3 bases and J dropped 3; count of bases not matched to a gene: 3.

V is TRBV15 and J is TRBJ1-2; 7 nucleotides agree with TRBD1. The CDR3 loop spans 18 amino acids. Trimming at V came to 0 bases and at J to 4 bases, leaving 14 bases not matched to a gene. From germline, CDR1 is LNHNV and CDR2 YYDKDF (reference sequence). This chain's CDR3 is CATSRDEGDRAPSYGYTF. The CDR3 DNA reads as TGTGCCACCAGCAGAGATGAGGGTGACAGGGCTCCCTCCTATGGCTACACCTTC.

The rearrangement links TRBV28 to TRBJ1-3, with TRBD1 identical over 7 bases. Germline V lookup: CDR1 MDHEN, CDR2 SYDVKM. The CDR3 has 15 amino acids. The V and J ends lost 5 bases and 8 bases, in that order; junction bases with no gene match: 12. The DNA of the CDR3 is TGTGCCAGCAGTCCACTCCGGGACAGCTCCGACACCATATATTTT. Residues: CASSPLRDSSDTIYF.

The CDR3 sequence: CASSIQGSTEAFF. The CDR3 DNA sequence: TGTGCCAGTAGTATTCAGGGAAGCACTGAAGCTTTCTTT. The chain recombines TRBV19 with TRBJ1-1; a possible D gene is TRBD1 (5 bases). CDR3 length: 13 amino acids. The germline V gene encodes CDR1 LNHDA and CDR2 SQIVND (reference sequence). V was trimmed by 3 bases and J by 4 bases, leaving 9 bases between them. The entire variable domain, with the rest obtained from reference TRBV19 and TRBJ1-1, is as follows: DGGITQSPKYLFRKEGQNVTLSCEQNLNHDAMYWYRQDPGQGLRLIYYSQIVNDFQKGDIAEGYSVSREKKESFPLTVTSAQKNPTAFYLCASSIQGSTEAFFGQGTRLTVV.

Details on this clone: The sample has other DNA sequences that encode this CDR3 too. The chain combines TRBV5-1 with TRBJ1-1; no clear D. V was trimmed by 0 bases and J by 0 bases, leaving 9 bases between them. Germline V gene data show CDR1 as SGHRS and CDR2 as YFSETQ. This CDR3 is 15 amino acids long. The CDR3 DNA follows: TGCGCCAGCAGCTTGGGGGCAGCCATGAACACTGAAGCTTTCTTT. It translates to CASSLGAAMNTEAFF.